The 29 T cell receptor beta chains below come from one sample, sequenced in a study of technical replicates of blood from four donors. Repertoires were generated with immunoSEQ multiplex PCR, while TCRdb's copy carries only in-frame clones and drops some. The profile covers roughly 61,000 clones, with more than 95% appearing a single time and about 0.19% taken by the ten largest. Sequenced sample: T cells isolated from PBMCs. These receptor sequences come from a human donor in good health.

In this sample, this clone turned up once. DNA for the CDR3: TGCGCCAGCAGCCAAATCTCCAGGGTTGATACGCAGTATTTT. It encodes CASSQISRVDTQYF. This chain uses TRBV4-1 with TRBJ2-3; D is possibly TRBD1 (5 bases). CDR3 length equals 14 residues. The V end lost 2 bases, the J end lost 6 bases, and 12 bases lay between the germline ends. Germline assignment: CDR1 MGHRA and CDR2 YSYEKL.

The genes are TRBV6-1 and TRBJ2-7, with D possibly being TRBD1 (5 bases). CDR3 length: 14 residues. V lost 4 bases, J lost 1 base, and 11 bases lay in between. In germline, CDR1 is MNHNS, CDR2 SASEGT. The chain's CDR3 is CASSVYRGSYEQYF. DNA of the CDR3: TGTGCCAGCAGTGTTTATAGGGGTTCCTACGAGCAGTACTTC.

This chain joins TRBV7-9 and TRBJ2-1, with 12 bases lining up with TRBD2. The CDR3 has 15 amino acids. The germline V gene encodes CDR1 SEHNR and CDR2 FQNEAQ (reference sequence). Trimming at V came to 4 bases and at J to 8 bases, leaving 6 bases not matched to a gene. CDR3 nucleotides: TGTGCCAGCAGCTCCACTAGCGGGAGGTTCGATGAGCAGTTCTTC. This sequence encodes CASSSTSGRFDEQFF. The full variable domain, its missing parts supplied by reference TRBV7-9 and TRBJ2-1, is DTGVSQNPRHKITKRGQNVTFRCDPISEHNRLYWYRQTLGQGPEFLTYFQNEAQLEKSRLLSDRFSAERPKGSFSTLEIQRTEQGDSAMYLCASSSTSGRFDEQFFGPGTRLTVL.

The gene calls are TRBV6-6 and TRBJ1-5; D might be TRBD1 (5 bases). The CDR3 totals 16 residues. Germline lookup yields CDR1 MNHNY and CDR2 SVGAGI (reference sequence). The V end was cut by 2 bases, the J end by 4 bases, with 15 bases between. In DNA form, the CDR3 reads TGTGCCAGCAGTTACGTCGGCCAGGGAGGGAATCAGCCCCAGCATTTT. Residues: CASSYVGQGGNQPQHF.

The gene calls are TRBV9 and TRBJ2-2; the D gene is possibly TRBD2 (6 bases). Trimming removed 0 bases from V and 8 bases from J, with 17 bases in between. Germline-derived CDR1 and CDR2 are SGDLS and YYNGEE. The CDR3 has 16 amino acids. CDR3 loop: CASSVAERGFSGELFF. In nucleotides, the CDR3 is TGTGCCAGCAGCGTAGCCGAACGGGGGTTTTCTGGGGAGCTGTTTTTT.

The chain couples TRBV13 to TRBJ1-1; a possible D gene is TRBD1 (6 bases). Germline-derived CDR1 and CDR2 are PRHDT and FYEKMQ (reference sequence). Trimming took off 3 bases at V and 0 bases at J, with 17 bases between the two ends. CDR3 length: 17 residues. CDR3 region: CASSLGDTQTLNTEAFF. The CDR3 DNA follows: TGTGCCAGCAGCTTGGGGGACACCCAGACATTGAACACTGAAGCTTTCTTT.

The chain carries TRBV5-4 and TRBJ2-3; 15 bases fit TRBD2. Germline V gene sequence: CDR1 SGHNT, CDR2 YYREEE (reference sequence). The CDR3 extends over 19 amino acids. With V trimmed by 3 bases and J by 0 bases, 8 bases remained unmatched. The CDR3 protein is CASSWGRTSGGASTDTQYF. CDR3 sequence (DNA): TGTGCCAGCAGCTGGGGGCGGACTAGCGGGGGGGCAAGCACAGATACGCAGTATTTT.

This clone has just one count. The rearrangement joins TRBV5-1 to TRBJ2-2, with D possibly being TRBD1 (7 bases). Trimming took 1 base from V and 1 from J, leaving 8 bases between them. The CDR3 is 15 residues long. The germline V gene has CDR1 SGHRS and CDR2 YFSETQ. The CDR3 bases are TGCGCCAGCAGCTTGCAGGGGGGGAACACCGGGGAGCTGTTTTTT. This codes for CASSLQGGNTGELFF.

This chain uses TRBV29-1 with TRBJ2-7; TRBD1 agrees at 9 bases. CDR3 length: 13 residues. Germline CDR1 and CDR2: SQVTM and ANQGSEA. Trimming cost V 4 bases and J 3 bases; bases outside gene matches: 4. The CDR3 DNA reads TGCAGCGTTGCACCGGGACAGGGCTACGAGCAGTACTTC. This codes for CSVAPGQGYEQYF.

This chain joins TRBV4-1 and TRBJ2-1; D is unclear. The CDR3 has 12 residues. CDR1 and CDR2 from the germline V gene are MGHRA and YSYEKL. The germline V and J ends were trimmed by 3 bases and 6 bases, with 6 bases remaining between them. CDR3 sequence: CASSQSINEQFF. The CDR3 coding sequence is TGCGCCAGCAGCCAGTCCATCAATGAGCAGTTCTTC.

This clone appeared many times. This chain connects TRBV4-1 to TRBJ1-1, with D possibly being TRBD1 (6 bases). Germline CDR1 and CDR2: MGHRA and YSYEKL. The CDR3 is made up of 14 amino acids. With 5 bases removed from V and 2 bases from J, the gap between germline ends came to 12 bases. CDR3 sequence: CASSGRTENTEAFF. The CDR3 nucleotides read TGCGCCAGCAGCGGACGGACAGAAAACACTGAAGCTTTCTTT.

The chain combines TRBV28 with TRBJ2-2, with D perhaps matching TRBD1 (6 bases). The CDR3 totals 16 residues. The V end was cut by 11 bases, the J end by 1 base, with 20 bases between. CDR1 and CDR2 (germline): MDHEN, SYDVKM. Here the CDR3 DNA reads TGTGCCGCAGTCCGGTCCCGGGACAAGAACACCGGGGAGCTGTTTTTT. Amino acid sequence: CAAVRSRDKNTGELFF.

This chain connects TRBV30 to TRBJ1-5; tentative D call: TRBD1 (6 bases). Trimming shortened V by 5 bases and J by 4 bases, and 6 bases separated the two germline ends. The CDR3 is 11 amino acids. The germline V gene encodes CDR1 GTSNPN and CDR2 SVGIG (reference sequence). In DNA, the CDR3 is TGTGCCTGGGGACAGAATCAGCCCCAGCATTTT. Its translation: CAWGQNQPQHF.

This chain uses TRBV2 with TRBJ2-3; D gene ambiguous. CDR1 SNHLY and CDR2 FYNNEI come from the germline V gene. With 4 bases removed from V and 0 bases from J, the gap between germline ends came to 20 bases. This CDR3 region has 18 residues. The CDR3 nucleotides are TGTGCCAGCAGTGGACCCATTCTTCTGCAGGCTAGCACAGATACGCAGTATTTT. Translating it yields CASSGPILLQASTDTQYF.

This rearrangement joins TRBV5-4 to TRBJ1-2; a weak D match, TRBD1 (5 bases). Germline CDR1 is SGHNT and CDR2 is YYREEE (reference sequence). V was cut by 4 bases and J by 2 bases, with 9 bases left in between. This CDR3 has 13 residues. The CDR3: CASSAGKNYGYTF. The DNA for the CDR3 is TGTGCCAGCAGCGCAGGGAAGAACTATGGCTACACCTTC. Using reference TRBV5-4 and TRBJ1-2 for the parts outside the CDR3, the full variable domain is ETGVTQSPTHLIKTRGQQVTLRCSSQSGHNTVSWYQQALGQGPQFIFQYYREEENGRGNFPPRFSGLQFPNYSSELNVNALELDDSALYLCASSAGKNYGYTFGSGTRLTVV.

The CDR3 region is CSVSPNPSYEQYF. The CDR3 region has the DNA TGCAGCGTTTCACCTAACCCTTCCTACGAGCAGTACTTC. V and J are TRBV29-1 and TRBJ2-7; D is ambiguous. Germline V gene lookup returns CDR1 SQVTM and CDR2 ANQGSEA. V was shortened by 5 bases and J by 1 base, with 12 bases between the two germline ends. The CDR3 extends over 13 amino acids.

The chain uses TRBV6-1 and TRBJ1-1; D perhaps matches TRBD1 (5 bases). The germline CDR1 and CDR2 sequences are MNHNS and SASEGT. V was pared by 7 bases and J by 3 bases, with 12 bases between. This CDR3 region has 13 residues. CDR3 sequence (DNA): TGTGCCAGCACAGGCAGGGACTACACTGAAGCTTTCTTT. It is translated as CASTGRDYTEAFF.

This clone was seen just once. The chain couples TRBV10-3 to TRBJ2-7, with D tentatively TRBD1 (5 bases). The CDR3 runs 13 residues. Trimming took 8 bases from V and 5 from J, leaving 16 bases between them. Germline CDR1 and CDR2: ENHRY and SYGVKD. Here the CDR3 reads CAIYRQSLNEQYF. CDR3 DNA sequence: TGTGCCATCTACAGGCAGTCCCTCAACGAGCAGTACTTC.

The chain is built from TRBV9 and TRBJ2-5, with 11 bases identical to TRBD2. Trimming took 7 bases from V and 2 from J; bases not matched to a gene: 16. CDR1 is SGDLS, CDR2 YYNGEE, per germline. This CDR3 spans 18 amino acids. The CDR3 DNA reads TGTGCCAGCGGGAAGGGGCTAGCGGGGGGAAGCGTTCAAGAGACCCAGTACTTC. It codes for CASGKGLAGGSVQETQYF.

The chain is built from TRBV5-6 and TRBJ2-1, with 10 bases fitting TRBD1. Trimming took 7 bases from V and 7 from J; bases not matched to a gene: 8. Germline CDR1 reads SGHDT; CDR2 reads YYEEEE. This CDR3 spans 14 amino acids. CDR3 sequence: CASFRRDRGNEQFF. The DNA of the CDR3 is TGTGCCAGCTTTCGGCGGGACAGGGGTAATGAGCAGTTCTTC.

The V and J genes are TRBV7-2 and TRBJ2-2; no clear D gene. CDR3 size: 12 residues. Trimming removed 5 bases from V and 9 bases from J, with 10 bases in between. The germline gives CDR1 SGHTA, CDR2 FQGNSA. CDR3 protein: CASSNVRRELFF. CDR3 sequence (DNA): TGTGCCAGCAGCAACGTGCGCAGGGAGCTGTTTTTT.

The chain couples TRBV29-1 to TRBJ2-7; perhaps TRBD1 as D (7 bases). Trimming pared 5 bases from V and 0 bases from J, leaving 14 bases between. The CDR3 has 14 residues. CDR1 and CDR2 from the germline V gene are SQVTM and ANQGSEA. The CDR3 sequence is CSVLRGQSSYEQYF. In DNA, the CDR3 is TGCAGCGTTTTGCGGGGACAGAGCTCCTACGAGCAGTACTTC.

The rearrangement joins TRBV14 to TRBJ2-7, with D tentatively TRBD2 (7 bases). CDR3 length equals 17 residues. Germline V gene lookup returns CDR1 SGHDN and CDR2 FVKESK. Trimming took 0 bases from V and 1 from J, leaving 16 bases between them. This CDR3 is CASSQEVWGGRSYEQYF. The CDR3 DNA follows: TGTGCCAGCAGCCAAGAAGTCTGGGGGGGCAGATCCTACGAGCAGTACTTC. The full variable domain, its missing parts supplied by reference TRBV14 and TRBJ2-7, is EAGVTQFPSHSVIEKGQTVTLRCDPISGHDNLYWYRRVMGKEIKFLLHFVKESKQDESGMPNNRFLAERTGGTYSTLKVQPAELEDSGVYFCASSQEVWGGRSYEQYFGPGTRLTVT.

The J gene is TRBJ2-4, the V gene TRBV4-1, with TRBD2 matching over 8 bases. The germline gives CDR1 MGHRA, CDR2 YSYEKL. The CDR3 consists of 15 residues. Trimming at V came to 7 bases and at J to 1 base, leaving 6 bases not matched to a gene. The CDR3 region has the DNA TGCGCCAGCACCCCACTAGCGGAGGCCAAAAACATTCAGTACTTC. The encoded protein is CASTPLAEAKNIQYF.

CDR3 region: CASSLPSSYEQYF. DNA for the CDR3: TGTGCCAGCAGCTTACCTAGCTCCTACGAGCAGTACTTC. The rearrangement joins TRBV7-2 to TRBJ2-7; D uncertain. The CDR3 consists of 13 residues. The V gene's germline CDR1 is SGHTA and CDR2 FQGNSA. The V end was cut by 2 bases, the J end by 0 bases, with 5 bases between.

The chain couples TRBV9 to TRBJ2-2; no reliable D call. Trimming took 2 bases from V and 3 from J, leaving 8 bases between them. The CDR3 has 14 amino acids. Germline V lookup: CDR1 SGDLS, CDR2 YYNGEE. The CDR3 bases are TGTGCCAGCAGCGTTAACAGCTACACCGGGGAGCTGTTTTTT. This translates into CASSVNSYTGELFF.

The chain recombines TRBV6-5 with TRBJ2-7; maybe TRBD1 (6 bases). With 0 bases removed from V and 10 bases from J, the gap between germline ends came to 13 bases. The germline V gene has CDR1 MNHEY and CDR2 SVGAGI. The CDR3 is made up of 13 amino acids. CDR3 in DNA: TGTGCCAGCAGTTACTCGAAGACAGGCCAACAGTACTTC. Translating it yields CASSYSKTGQQYF.

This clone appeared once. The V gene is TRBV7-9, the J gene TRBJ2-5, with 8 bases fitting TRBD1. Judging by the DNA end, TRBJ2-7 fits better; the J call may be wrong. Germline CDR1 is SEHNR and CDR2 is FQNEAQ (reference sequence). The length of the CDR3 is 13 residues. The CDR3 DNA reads TGTGCCAGCAGCCCTCAGGGGGCTTACGAGCAGTACTTC. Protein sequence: CASSPQGAYEQYF.

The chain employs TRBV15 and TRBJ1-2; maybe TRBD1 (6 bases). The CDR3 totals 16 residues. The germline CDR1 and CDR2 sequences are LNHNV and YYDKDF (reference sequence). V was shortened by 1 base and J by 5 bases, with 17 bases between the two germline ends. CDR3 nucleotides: TGTGCCACCAGCAGAGCCCGAGGGACATGGGGTTATGGCTACACCTTC. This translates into CATSRARGTWGYGYTF.